The next 27 T cell receptor beta chains were all read from a single sample in a study of blood T cell repertoires in COVID-19. TCRdb's table, derived via immunoSEQ multiplex PCR, lists solely in-frame clones and lacks some. Of around 200,000 clones detected, 85% appear once; the ten largest clones hold approximately 19%. Material: PBMCs or T cells enriched from blood (not recorded which). The receptors shown here come from a man aged 40-50 years who had recovered from COVID-19.

V gene TRBV7-9 combines with J gene TRBJ2-7, with D unresolved. The CDR3 spans 13 residues. V was trimmed by 6 bases and J by 2 bases, leaving 11 bases between them. The V gene's germline CDR1 is SEHNR and CDR2 FQNEAQ (reference sequence). In nucleotides, the CDR3 is TGTGCCAGCAGTTTAACCACGGCCTACGAGCAGTACTTC. Protein sequence: CASSLTTAYEQYF.

This sequence joins TRBV19 and TRBJ2-2; 9 bases agree with TRBD1. Germline V gene data show CDR1 as LNHDA and CDR2 as SQIVND (reference sequence). The CDR3 is made up of 15 amino acids. V trimming: 6 bases; J trimming: 2 bases; junction bases outside the gene matches: 4. The CDR3 region has the DNA TGTGCCAGTAGAACGGGACAGGGTAACACCGGGGAGCTGTTTTTT. Translated: CASRTGQGNTGELFF.

The DNA for the CDR3 is TGTGCCAGCACCCGAATGTTACAGGGAAATCAGCCCCAGCATTTT. It translates to CASTRMLQGNQPQHF. The chain combines TRBV2 with TRBJ1-5; possibly TRBD1 for D (6 bases). V lost 7 bases, J lost 4 bases, and 17 bases lay in between. CDR3 length equals 15 residues. Germline CDR1 reads SNHLY; CDR2 reads FYNNEI.

The chain's CDR3 is CASSQTDFNTEAFF. The CDR3 region has the DNA TGTGCCAGCAGCCAAACTGATTTTAACACTGAAGCTTTCTTT. The chain carries TRBV3-1 (or the pseudogene TRBV3-2) and TRBJ1-1; D ambiguous. Trimming removed 2 bases from V and 2 bases from J, with 9 bases in between. This CDR3 is 14 amino acids long. Germline CDR1 is LGHDT and CDR2 is YNNKEL (reference sequence).

This sequence joins TRBV5-4 and TRBJ2-2, with 7 nucleotides matching TRBD1. Per germline, CDR1 SGHNT and CDR2 YYREEE (reference sequence). The CDR3 is 15 amino acids. V lost 6 bases and J lost 4; bases outside the gene matches: 9. This CDR3 reads CASTRDRHPTGELFF. CDR3 DNA: TGTGCCAGCACCAGGGACAGACACCCCACCGGGGAGCTGTTTTTT.

This rearrangement joins TRBV7-9 to TRBJ2-5, with 9 bases fitting TRBD1. The CDR3 extends over 15 amino acids. J was trimmed by 5 bases and V by 0 bases; bases with no gene match: 4. CDR1 and CDR2 from the germline V gene are SEHNR and FQNEAQ (reference sequence). The CDR3 DNA reads TGTGCCAGCAGCTTAGCCAGACAGGGGGTGGAGACCCAGTACTTC. It codes for CASSLARQGVETQYF.

The CDR3 sequence is CASSARDREAQPQHF. The DNA of the CDR3 is TGTGCCAGTAGCGCTAGGGACAGGGAGGCTCAGCCCCAGCATTTT. The chain uses TRBV19 and TRBJ1-5; 9 nucleotides align to TRBD1. The CDR3 is 15 residues long. CDR1 LNHDA and CDR2 SQIVND come from the germline V gene (reference sequence). Unmatched junction bases numbered 9, after V lost 6 bases and J lost 6 bases.

The J gene is TRBJ1-1, the V gene TRBV7-2; D not certain. Germline CDR1 and CDR2: SGHTA and FQGNSA. Trimming took off 5 bases at V and 0 bases at J, with 7 bases between the two ends. The length of the CDR3 is 13 residues. In DNA, the CDR3 is TGTGCCAGCAGCCTTGTGTTGAACACTGAAGCTTTCTTT. The encoded protein is CASSLVLNTEAFF.

The chain combines TRBV2 with TRBJ1-1, with 8 bases identical to TRBD1. The CDR3 has 13 residues. Germline CDR1 SNHLY, CDR2 FYNNEI. V shed 6 bases, J shed 2 bases, and the junction held 2 bases outside the gene matches. Here the CDR3 reads CASSRGLNTEAFF. The CDR3 DNA is TGTGCCAGCAGCAGGGGGCTTAACACTGAAGCTTTCTTT.

On this clone itself: Other DNA sequences in the sample encode the same CDR3. The V call is TRBV7-9, the J call TRBJ1-1; a possible D gene is TRBD1 (5 bases). The CDR3 totals 13 residues. Germline V CDR1 and CDR2: SEHNR, FQNEAQ (reference sequence). V lost 2 bases and J 5 bases, leaving 9 bases between the germline ends. The DNA for the CDR3 is TGTGCCAGCAGCTTAACTCAGGGAACTGAAGCTTTCTTT. It specifies CASSLTQGTEAFF. The full variable domain, in which reference TRBV7-9 and TRBJ1-1 provide the parts outside the CDR3, is DTGVSQNPRHKITKRGQNVTFRCDPISEHNRLYWYRQTLGQGPEFLTYFQNEAQLEKSRLLSDRFSAERPKGSFSTLEIQRTEQGDSAMYLCASSLTQGTEAFFGQGTRLTVV.

The rearrangement uses TRBV5-6 and TRBJ2-2, with TRBD2 matching 11 bases. V was pared by 1 base and J by 1 base, with 3 bases of the junction left unmatched. This CDR3 has 17 residues. Germline V gene sequence: CDR1 SGHDT, CDR2 YYEEEE. CDR3 residues: CASSLFGTSGNTGELFF. Written as DNA, the CDR3 is TGTGCCAGCAGCTTGTTTGGGACTAGCGGGAACACCGGGGAGCTGTTTTTT.

The J gene is TRBJ2-1, the V gene TRBV7-3; D is perhaps TRBD2 (6 bases). CDR1 is SGHTA and CDR2 is FQGTGA in the germline V gene. Trimming shortened V by 5 bases and J by 6 bases, and 14 bases separated the two germline ends. The CDR3 runs 14 residues. CDR3 region: CASSLGGGANEQFF. CDR3 in DNA: TGTGCCAGCAGCCTAGGTGGCGGGGCCAATGAGCAGTTCTTC.

CDR3 residues: CASSDTQGATNTEAFF. CDR3 sequence (DNA): TGTGCCAGCAGTGATACACAGGGGGCGACGAACACTGAAGCTTTCTTT. This chain joins TRBV6-1 and TRBJ1-1; 9 bases are shared with TRBD1. The CDR3 is made up of 16 amino acids. Per germline, CDR1 MNHNS and CDR2 SASEGT. V lost 3 bases, J lost 1 base, and 6 bases stayed unmatched.

The CDR3 loop is CASSPRVEGPYEQYF. As DNA, the CDR3 is TGTGCCAGCAGCCCTAGGGTCGAGGGTCCCTACGAGCAGTACTTC. V gene TRBV11-2 combines with J gene TRBJ2-7; tentative D call: TRBD2 (5 bases). V shed 5 bases and J shed 2 bases, with 16 bases lying between them. The CDR3 covers 15 residues. Germline lookup yields CDR1 SGHAT and CDR2 FQNNGV.

The rearrangement uses TRBV27 and TRBJ2-7; D may be TRBD1 (5 bases). Trimming took 5 bases from V and 2 from J, leaving 10 bases between them. The length of the CDR3 is 13 residues. Germline CDR1 reads MNHEY; CDR2 reads SMNVEV (reference sequence). The CDR3: CASSQGQTYEQYF. CDR3 coding DNA: TGTGCCAGCAGTCAAGGACAAACCTACGAGCAGTACTTC.

The V call is TRBV9, the J call TRBJ2-1, with D possibly matching TRBD2 (6 bases). Germline V gives CDR1 SGDLS, CDR2 YYNGEE. The CDR3 consists of 17 residues. The V end was cut by 1 base, the J end by 12 bases, with 26 bases between. The CDR3 DNA reads as TGTGCCAGCAGCGTACCCAGGCGGGCGGAGGACACGGAGGGGCAGTTCTTC. It codes for CASSVPRRAEDTEGQFF. The whole variable domain, remainder taken from reference TRBV9 and TRBJ2-1, is DSGVTQTPKHLITATGQRVTLRCSPRSGDLSVYWYQQSLDQGLQFLIQYYNGEERAKGNILERFSAQQFPDLHSELNLSSLELGDSALYFCASSVPRRAEDTEGQFFGPGTRLTVL.

V usage is TRBV5-5 and J usage is TRBJ1-2; unclear D gene. V lost 3 bases to trimming and J lost 7 bases, with 16 bases between them. The germline V gene has CDR1 SGHKS and CDR2 YYEKEE (reference sequence). The CDR3 totals 14 residues. The CDR3 DNA sequence: TGTGCCAGCAGCTCGACCGGAGAAGCCGGTGGCTACACCTTC. Translating gives CASSSTGEAGGYTF.

The CDR3 bases are TGTGCCATCAGTCCCAGGGGCATCGAGCAGTACTTC. Its translation: CAISPRGIEQYF. The chain employs TRBV10-3 and TRBJ2-7; D may be TRBD1 (6 bases). The CDR3 runs 12 residues. The V end lost 5 bases, the J end lost 6 bases, and 11 bases lay between the germline ends. Germline V gene data show CDR1 as ENHRY and CDR2 as SYGVKD.

V gene TRBV10-1 combines with J gene TRBJ1-5; no definite D call. The V gene's germline CDR1 is WNHNN and CDR2 SYGVQD (reference sequence). V was pared by 0 bases and J by 6 bases, with 6 bases between. CDR3 size: 13 residues. In nucleotides, the CDR3 is TGCGCCAGCAGTGAGTCGCGGGGTCAGCCCCAGCATTTT. This gives the protein CASSESRGQPQHF.

V is TRBV27 and J is TRBJ2-4; D call uncertain. From germline, CDR1 is MNHEY and CDR2 SMNVEV (reference sequence). The CDR3 sequence is 13 residues long. V lost 9 bases, J lost 0 bases, and 9 bases lay in between. The CDR3 coding sequence is TGTGCCAGTTCCCCGGTAGCCAAAAACATTCAGTACTTC. This translates into CASSPVAKNIQYF.

The V call is TRBV25-1, the J call TRBJ2-7; 7 bases match TRBD1. With V trimmed by 1 base and J by 6 bases, 3 bases remained unmatched. The V gene's germline CDR1 is MGHDK and CDR2 SYGVNS. This CDR3 comprises 13 residues. The CDR3 bases are TGTGCCAGCAGTGAATTGCGACAGGGCGAGCAGTACTTC. Amino acids: CASSELRQGEQYF.

J is TRBJ2-7 and V is TRBV28; 11 bases map to TRBD2. V lost 6 bases to trimming and J lost 4 bases; unmatched junction nucleotides: 8. This CDR3 is 15 amino acids long. Germline V gene lookup returns CDR1 MDHEN and CDR2 SYDVKM. The CDR3 here is CASSGTGTSGYEQYF. CDR3 DNA sequence: TGTGCCAGCAGCGGGACCGGGACTAGCGGTTACGAGCAGTACTTC.

This chain links TRBV19 with TRBJ2-1, with TRBD2 matching over 8 bases. Germline values: CDR1 LNHDA, CDR2 SQIVND (reference sequence). V was clipped by 7 bases and J by 7 bases; unmatched bases: 6. The CDR3 runs to 13 residues. The CDR3 protein is CASNTGGVNEQFF. The CDR3 region has the DNA TGTGCCAGTAATACGGGAGGGGTAAATGAGCAGTTCTTC.

This clone was observed a handful of times. This rearrangement joins TRBV2 to TRBJ2-7, with TRBD2 identical over 8 bases. The trim removed 6 bases at V and 6 bases at J, leaving 16 bases unmatched. This CDR3 contains 16 residues. Germline V CDR1 and CDR2: SNHLY, FYNNEI. In DNA, the CDR3 is TGTGCCAGCAGGCTCGCCGGGACTAGGGGCTCGGGCGAGCAGTACTTC. Its protein product is CASRLAGTRGSGEQYF.

In its sample, this clone was seen a few times. The chain uses TRBV2 and TRBJ2-2; TRBD2 agrees at 9 bases. Trimming took 8 bases from V and 5 from J; bases not matched to a gene: 9. The CDR3 contains 15 residues. CDR1 and CDR2 from the germline V gene are SNHLY and FYNNEI. CDR3 sequence: CASAKGLAGTGELFF. For the CDR3, the DNA is TGTGCCAGCGCCAAAGGTCTAGCGGGGACCGGGGAGCTGTTTTTT.

A single count supports this clone. This chain joins TRBV11-2 and TRBJ2-7; possibly TRBD2 for D (6 bases). The CDR3 sequence is 13 residues long. CDR1 is SGHAT and CDR2 is FQNNGV in the germline V gene. Deletions cut 1 base from V and 6 bases from J, with 10 bases between. CDR3 region: CASSLAGVTEQYF. The CDR3 bases are TGTGCCAGCAGCTTAGCGGGAGTAACCGAGCAGTACTTC.

The chain has TRBV6-1 and TRBJ1-1; 9 bases map to TRBD1. Trimming at V came to 3 bases and at J to 4 bases, leaving 6 bases not matched to a gene. Germline V lookup: CDR1 MNHNS, CDR2 SASEGT. This CDR3 has 15 residues. The CDR3 protein is CASSDYRGRITEAFF. The CDR3, as DNA: TGTGCCAGCAGTGATTACAGGGGGCGGATCACTGAAGCTTTCTTT.